A selection of T cell receptor beta chains follows, all from one sample in a study of early T cells in non-severe SARS-CoV-2 infection. TCRdb analysed the 5' RACE reads with MiXCR anew, one entry per CDR3 protein. The data show 70,000 to 85,000 distinct CDR3 sequences, roughly an eighth seen once. The sample consisted of whole blood, taken at baseline. The receptors come from an adult who was a healthcare worker with PCR-confirmed SARS-CoV-2 infection or an uninfected control (not recorded which). The donor label of this sample is uncertain. The conserved cysteine and the conserved F or W are not part of the CDR3 here. Each record gives: V gene, J gene, CDR3 protein.

V: TRBV6-5
J: TRBJ2-7
CDR3: ASSPGTGLNEQY

V: TRBV6-4
J: TRBJ1-6
CDR3: ASSRVPTNSPLH

V: TRBV4-1
J: TRBJ1-4
CDR3: ASSLVAGYEKLF

V: TRBV11-3
J: TRBJ2-3
CDR3: ASSLVGGTSGGASDTQY

V: TRBV9
J: TRBJ1-3
CDR3: ASSVGGSTPVPIY

V: TRBV7-8
J: TRBJ1-5
CDR3: ASSLEEGQPQH

V: TRBV5-1
J: TRBJ2-7
CDR3: ASSLGRQSYEQY

V: TRBV5-5
J: TRBJ1-6
CDR3: ASSGEGYVGSPLH

V: TRBV27
J: TRBJ1-1
CDR3: ASSLSGDNTEAF

V: TRBV11-2
J: TRBJ2-2
CDR3: ASSWAGGRYNTGELF

V: TRBV27
J: TRBJ1-3
CDR3: ASSSSEASLGNTIY

V: TRBV9
J: TRBJ1-2
CDR3: ASSADSNLNYGYT

V: TRBV5-1
J: TRBJ1-1
CDR3: ASSTDRGLGEAF